Here is one TCR beta chain with its context. Sequence at one end of the junction differs from germline and may be a read error. Nominally healthy donors provided the samples, though records likely missed some immune exposures. This specimen belongs to a study of cytomegalovirus exposure and HLA in healthy donors. The wider study: From donors who were HLA-typed, an early data release held 80 million or so unique TCRs. There were some 410 genotyped donors. Of these, roughly 84% fell in the genetic ancestry cluster associated with self-reported Caucasian donors.

Germline-derived CDR1 and CDR2 are LGHNT and FRNRAP. CDR3 length: 10 residues. This PCR relied on a set of 60 Vbeta primers and 13 Jbeta primers. The repertoire was sequenced with immunoSEQ multiplex PCR; TCRdb's copy has only in-frame clones and lacks some. The table includes 35,000 to 45,000 clones, around 82% detected once. The sample consisted of PBMCs. The clonotype was recovered from a woman between 18 and 29 years old in good health and CMV-seropositive. The genes are TRBV12-5 and TRBJ1-2; D not certain. DNA of the CDR3: TGTGCTAGTGTCGACCGCAGGAGGTCTTTC. It is translated as CASVDRRRSF. The entire variable domain, with the rest obtained from reference TRBV12-5 and TRBJ1-2, is as follows: DARVTQTPRHKVTEMGQEVTMRCQPILGHNTVFWYRQTMMQGLELLAYFRNRAPLDDSGMPKDRFSAEMPDATLATLKIQPSEPRDSAVYFCASVDRRRSFGSGTRLTVV.